This entry features one T cell receptor (beta chain) sequence. The conserved closing phenylalanine or tryptophan is absent in this CDR3, likely reflecting a read error. This specimen comes from a study of tumor and adjacent non-tumor tissue in lung cancer. TCRbeta libraries were built with three rounds of nested PCR, modified from ARM-PCR. TCRdb independently ran MiXCR on the multiplex PCR reads; one entry per CDR3 protein. Of 77,000 or so distinct CDR3 sequences listed, roughly 73% are singletons. No cell sorting was done before RNA was extracted from the tissue. The CDR3 is made up of 12 amino acids. V lost 0 bases and J lost 9, with 8 bases in between.

The sequence was obtained from a woman aged 50 to 60 with non-small cell lung cancer. The material sequenced was lung tumor tissue. V is TRBV12-3 or TRBV12-4 and J is TRBJ2-5; D unresolved. The CDR3 DNA follows: TGTGCCAGCAGTTTAGCCTTCGTGGCCCAGTACCTC. Protein product: CASSLAFVAQYL.